Given below is one T cell receptor beta chain in context. Its matching antigen is unknown. Germline V gene lookup returns CDR1 MNHNY and CDR2 SVGAGI (reference sequence). V lost 5 bases to trimming and J lost 4 bases; unmatched junction nucleotides: 8. The CDR3 totals 16 residues. Treatment given: about 20 received Ad26.COV2.S at low or high dose, single or two shots; several received placebo; per-sample allocation not given. Collection of samples fell on day 63 after the first vaccine or placebo injection. The administered vaccine (an Ad26 vector) expressed Wuhan-strain SARS-CoV-2 spike. This specimen comes from a study of Ad26.COV2.S vaccination and SARS-CoV-2 variants. In the study overall: The donor belonged to the COV1001 Ad26.COV2.S trial arm. The vaccine Ad26.COV2.S was put into the muscle once, or twice with 56 days between.

Here immunoSEQ multiplex PCR was the method, and the copy in TCRdb shows in-frame clones only, minus some. The sample has approximately 340,000 clones; around 84% are singletons. Study-wide findings and caveats: Breadth measured for non-spike TCRs was similar across vaccine and placebo recipients.

The sample consisted of peripheral blood, taken in a trial of Ad26.COV2.S vaccine versus placebo. The gene calls are TRBV6-6 and TRBJ2-5, with 12 bases matching TRBD2. This clonotype was obtained from a person aged 18-65 years who received the Ad26.COV2.S COVID-19 vaccine or a placebo. The DNA for the CDR3 is TGTGCCAGCAGTAGACCGGGACTAGCGGGTAGAGAGACCCAGTACTTC. It specifies CASSRPGLAGRETQYF.